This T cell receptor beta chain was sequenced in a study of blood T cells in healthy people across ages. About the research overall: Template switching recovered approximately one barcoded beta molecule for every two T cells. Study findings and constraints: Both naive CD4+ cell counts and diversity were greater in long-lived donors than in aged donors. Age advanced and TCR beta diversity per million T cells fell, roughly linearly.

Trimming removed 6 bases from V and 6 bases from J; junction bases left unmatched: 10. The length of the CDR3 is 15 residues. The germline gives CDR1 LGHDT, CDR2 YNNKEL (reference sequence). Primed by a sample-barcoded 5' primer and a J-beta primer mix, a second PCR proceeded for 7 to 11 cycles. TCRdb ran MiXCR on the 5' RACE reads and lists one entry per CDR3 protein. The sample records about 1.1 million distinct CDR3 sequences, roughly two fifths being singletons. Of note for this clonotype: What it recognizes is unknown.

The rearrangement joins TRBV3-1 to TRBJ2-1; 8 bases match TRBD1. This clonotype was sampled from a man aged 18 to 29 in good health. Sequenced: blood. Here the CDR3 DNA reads TGTGCCAGCAGGCCGAGGACAGGGTCGGCCAATGAGCAGTTCTTC. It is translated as CASRPRTGSANEQFF.